This T cell receptor beta chain is drawn from a study of shared clonotypes between healthy human individuals. This clone was seen only once. CDR1 MNHNS and CDR2 SASEGT come from the germline V gene. Trimming at V came to 6 bases and at J to 5 bases, leaving 7 bases not matched to a gene. The CDR3 is 14 residues long. The protocol was immunoSEQ multiplex PCR, while the TCRdb copy is restricted to in-frame clones and leaves out a portion. The table has about 1 million clones, about 80% seen once. Sequencing was done on a sample of memory CD4+ T cells sorted from blood. The subset is: CD45RA-negative fraction. This TCR derives from a man between 18 and 29 years old in good health. The gene calls are TRBV6-1 and TRBJ2-1; 7 bases agree with TRBD1. CDR3 residues: CASSRGQEHNEQFF. Written as DNA, the CDR3 is TGTGCCAGCAGCCGTGGACAGGAGCACAATGAGCAGTTCTTC.